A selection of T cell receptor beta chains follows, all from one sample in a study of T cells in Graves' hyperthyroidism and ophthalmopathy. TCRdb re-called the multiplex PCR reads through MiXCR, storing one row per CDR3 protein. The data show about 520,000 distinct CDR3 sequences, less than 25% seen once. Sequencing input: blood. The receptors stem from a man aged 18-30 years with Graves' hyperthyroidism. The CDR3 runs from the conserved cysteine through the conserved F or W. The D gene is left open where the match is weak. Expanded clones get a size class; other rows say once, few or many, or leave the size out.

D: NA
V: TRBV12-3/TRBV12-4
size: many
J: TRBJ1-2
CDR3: CASSSGAGRRAKYGYTF
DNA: TGTGCCAGCAGTTCGGGGGCCGGCAGGAGAGCAAAATATGGCTACACCTTC

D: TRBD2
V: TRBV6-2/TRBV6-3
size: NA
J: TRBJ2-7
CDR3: CASSPIISGNYEQYF
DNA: TGTGCCAGCAGTCCCATTATTAGCGGGAACTACGAGCAGTACTTC

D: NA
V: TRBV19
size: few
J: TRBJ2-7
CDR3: CASSPGQSGTLIYEQYF
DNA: TGTGCCAGTAGTCCAGGACAGTCGGGCACCCTCATCTACGAGCAGTACTTC

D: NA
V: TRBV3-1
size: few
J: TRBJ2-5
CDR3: CASLDRLSYQETQYF
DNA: TGTGCCAGCTTAGATCGTCTATCGTACCAAGAGACCCAGTACTTC

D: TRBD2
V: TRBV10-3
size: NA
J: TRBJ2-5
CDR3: CAISGTEPDKAGDQETQYF
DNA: TGTGCCATCAGTGGCACCGAGCCGGACAAGGCGGGGGACCAAGAGACCCAGTACTTC

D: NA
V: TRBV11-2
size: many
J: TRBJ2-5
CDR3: CASSPEAGAETQYF
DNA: TGTGCCAGCAGCCCTGAGGCGGGGGCAGAGACCCAGTACTTC

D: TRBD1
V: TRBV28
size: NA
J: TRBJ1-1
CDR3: CASSLLSGTGNTEAFF
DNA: TGTGCCAGCAGTTTATTAAGCGGGACAGGAAACACTGAAGCTTTCTTT

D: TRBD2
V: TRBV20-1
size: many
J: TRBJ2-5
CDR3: CSGQGGSGGPQETQYF
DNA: TGCAGTGGTCAAGGGGGTAGCGGGGGGCCCCAAGAGACCCAGTACTTC

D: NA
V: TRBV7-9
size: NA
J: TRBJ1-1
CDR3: CASSKGGLRTEAFF
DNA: TGTGCCAGCTCCAAAGGGGGGCTGCGGACTGAAGCTTTCTTT

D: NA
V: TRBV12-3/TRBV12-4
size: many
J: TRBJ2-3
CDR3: CASRLGVADTQYF
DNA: TGTGCCAGCCGTTTAGGGGTTGCGGACACGCAGTATTTT

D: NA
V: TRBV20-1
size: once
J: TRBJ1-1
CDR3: CSAKKSGGTEAFF
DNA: TGCAGTGCTAAGAAGTCGGGGGGAACTGAAGCTTTCTTT

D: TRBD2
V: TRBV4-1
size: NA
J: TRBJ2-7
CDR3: CASSQGTSGGYEQYF
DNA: TGCGCCAGCAGCCAAGGGACTAGCGGGGGCTACGAGCAGTACTTC

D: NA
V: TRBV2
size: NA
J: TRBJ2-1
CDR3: CASSRYQGGGAEQFF
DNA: TGTGCCAGCAGTAGGTACCAAGGGGGGGGCGCTGAGCAGTTCTTC

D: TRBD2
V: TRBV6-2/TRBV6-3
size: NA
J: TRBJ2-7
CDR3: CASTDPAGGAYEQYF
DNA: TGTGCCAGCACGGACCCGGCGGGAGGCGCCTACGAGCAGTACTTC

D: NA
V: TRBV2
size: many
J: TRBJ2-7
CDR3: CASSGWESTYEQYF
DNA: TGTGCCAGCAGTGGCTGGGAGTCGACCTACGAGCAGTACTTC

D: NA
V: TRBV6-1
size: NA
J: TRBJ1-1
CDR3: CASSRAIGVVAEAFF
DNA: TGTGCCAGCAGCCGGGCCATTGGGGTGGTCGCTGAAGCTTTCTTT

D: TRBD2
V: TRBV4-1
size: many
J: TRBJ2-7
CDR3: CASSPSGGVSYEQYF
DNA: TGCGCCAGCAGCCCGAGCGGGGGGGTCTCCTACGAGCAGTACTTC

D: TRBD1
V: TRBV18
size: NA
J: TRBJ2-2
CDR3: CASSPQDRAPTGELFF
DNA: TGTGCCAGCTCACCCCAGGACAGGGCTCCCACCGGGGAGCTGTTTTTT

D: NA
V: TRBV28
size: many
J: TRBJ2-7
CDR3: CASSFLGAEQYF
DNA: TGTGCCAGCAGTTTTCTCGGCGCAGAGCAGTACTTC

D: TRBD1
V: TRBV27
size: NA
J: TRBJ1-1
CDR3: CASSLLNLGQGGTEAFF
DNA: TGTGCCAGCAGTTTACTTAACCTCGGACAGGGGGGAACTGAAGCTTTCTTT

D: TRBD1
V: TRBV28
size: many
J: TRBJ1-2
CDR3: CASNGQGGGYTF
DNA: TGTGCCAGCAATGGCCAGGGGGGGGGCTACACCTTC

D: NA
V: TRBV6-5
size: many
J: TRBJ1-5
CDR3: CASSRDGGSNQPQHF
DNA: TGTGCCAGCAGTCGGGACGGTGGGAGCAATCAGCCCCAGCATTTT